The 32 T cell receptor beta chains presented below share a single source sample, sequenced in a study of cytomegalovirus exposure and HLA in healthy donors. This PCR relied on a set of 60 Vbeta primers and 13 Jbeta primers. TCRdb keeps only in-frame clones here, not all; method: immunoSEQ multiplex PCR. The sample carries about 100,000 clones, around 80% recorded once. Sequenced sample: PBMCs. The receptors shown here come from a woman aged 18-29 years in good health and CMV-seropositive.

The V and J genes are TRBV5-1 and TRBJ2-7; 11 bases fit TRBD1. Germline CDR1 is SGHRS and CDR2 is YFSETQ. This CDR3 contains 15 residues. Trimming cost V 3 bases and J 1 base; bases outside gene matches: 3. DNA for the CDR3: TGCGCCAGCAGCTCCGGGACAGGGGGATCCTACGAGCAGTACTTC. Protein sequence: CASSSGTGGSYEQYF.

The chain joins TRBV5-6 to TRBJ1-2; D is unresolved. Trimming left V 4 bases short and J 2 bases short, with 9 bases between. The CDR3 is 13 residues long. Germline V gene sequence: CDR1 SGHDT, CDR2 YYEEEE. This CDR3 reads CASSDGRNYGYTF. Written as DNA, the CDR3 is TGTGCCAGCAGCGATGGGAGAAACTATGGCTACACCTTC.

This clone has just one count. The genes are TRBV5-6 and TRBJ2-7, with D possibly being TRBD2 (5 bases). Germline loops: CDR1 SGHDT, CDR2 YYEEEE. The CDR3 length is 14 residues. The V gene lost 0 bases and the J gene lost 0 bases, with 7 bases spanning the gap. The CDR3 spells CASSLEGSSYEQYF. The CDR3 nucleotides read TGTGCCAGCAGCTTGGAAGGGAGCTCCTACGAGCAGTACTTC.

This chain connects TRBV6-6 to TRBJ2-2, with D possibly matching TRBD2 (5 bases). V lost 4 bases and J lost 3, with 12 bases in between. This CDR3 is 15 amino acids long. The V gene's germline CDR1 is MNHNY and CDR2 SVGAGI (reference sequence). The CDR3 DNA reads TGTGCCAGCAGTTCCGCCCTCGGGGACACCGGGGAGCTGTTTTTT. Amino acids: CASSSALGDTGELFF.

The gene calls are TRBV5-4 and TRBJ2-7; possible D gene TRBD2, 5 bases. V gave up 4 bases and J gave up 0 bases, with 14 bases separating them. The germline gives CDR1 SGHNT, CDR2 YYREEE (reference sequence). The CDR3 extends over 15 amino acids. The CDR3 loop reads CASSPGGTASYEQYF. CDR3 coding DNA: TGTGCCAGCAGCCCAGGAGGCACCGCCTCCTACGAGCAGTACTTC.

This sequence joins TRBV19 and TRBJ2-1; 7 positions match TRBD1. CDR3 size: 15 residues. Per germline, CDR1 LNHDA and CDR2 SQIVND (reference sequence). Trimming took 9 bases from V and 0 from J; bases not matched to a gene: 8. The CDR3 DNA follows: TGTGCCAGCAGCCTCAGGGGGAGCTCCTACAATGAGCAGTTCTTC. Amino acids: CASSLRGSSYNEQFF.

The rearrangement links TRBV5-1 to TRBJ1-1; the D is unclear. The V gene's germline CDR1 is SGHRS and CDR2 YFSETQ. The CDR3 is 12 amino acids. The V end was cut by 0 bases, the J end by 3 bases, with 3 bases between. The CDR3 is CASSLGDTEAFF. CDR3 nucleotide sequence: TGCGCCAGCAGCTTGGGAGACACTGAAGCTTTCTTT. Full variable domain (outside the CDR3, taken from reference TRBV5-1 and TRBJ1-1): KAGVTQTPRYLIKTRGQQVTLSCSPISGHRSVSWYQQTPGQGLQFLFEYFSETQRNKGNFPGRFSGRQFSNSRSEMNVSTLELGDSALYLCASSLGDTEAFFGQGTRLTVV.

This sequence joins TRBV29-1 and TRBJ2-7, with a tentative D call TRBD1 (6 bases). This CDR3 region has 12 residues. V was clipped by 5 bases and J by 3 bases, with 11 bases between them. CDR1 SQVTM and CDR2 ANQGSEA come from the germline V gene. CDR3 sequence reads: CSVQGQLYEQYF. The CDR3 bases are TGCAGCGTTCAAGGACAGCTCTACGAGCAGTACTTC.

Note on this clone: The sample carries other DNA sequences with the same CDR3. This chain joins TRBV20-1 and TRBJ2-1; D perhaps matches TRBD2 (6 bases). This CDR3 is built from 11 residues. With 6 bases removed from V and 4 bases from J, the gap between germline ends came to 7 bases. Looked up from germline, CDR1 is DFQATT and CDR2 is SNEGSKA (reference sequence). The CDR3 loop is CSASGYNEQFF. The CDR3 DNA reads as TGCAGTGCCAGCGGGTACAATGAGCAGTTCTTC.

The CDR3 protein is CAWSANYGYTF. In DNA form, the CDR3 reads TGTGCCTGGAGTGCGAACTATGGCTACACCTTC. The chain carries TRBV30 and TRBJ1-2, with no clear D. This CDR3 comprises 11 residues. V lost 1 base and J 2 bases, leaving 2 bases between the germline ends. Germline V gene data show CDR1 as GTSNPN and CDR2 as SVGIG (reference sequence). The whole variable domain, filled in from reference TRBV30 and TRBJ1-2, reads SQTIHQWPATLVQPVGSPLSLECTVEGTSNPNLYWYRQAAGRGLQLLFYSVGIGQISSEVPQNLSASRPQDRQFILSSKKLLLSDSGFYLCAWSANYGYTFGSGTRLTVV.

The chain has TRBV10-3 and TRBJ2-7; 14 bases fit TRBD2. This CDR3 is 15 amino acids long. Germline loops: CDR1 ENHRY, CDR2 SYGVKD. V lost 6 bases and J lost 2; bases outside the gene matches: 3. The chain's CDR3 is CAIRGTSGRTYEQYF. CDR3 in DNA: TGTGCCATCAGAGGGACTAGCGGGAGAACCTACGAGCAGTACTTC.

The rearrangement uses TRBV25-1 and TRBJ1-5, with D possibly TRBD1 on 6 matching bases. The CDR3 runs to 15 residues. The V gene's germline CDR1 is MGHDK and CDR2 SYGVNS. V lost 5 bases and J 0 bases, leaving 11 bases between the germline ends. CDR3 nucleotides: TGTGCCAGCAGTCCCGGGACATTTAGCAATCAGCCCCAGCATTTT. This sequence encodes CASSPGTFSNQPQHF.

The V and J genes are TRBV6-6 and TRBJ2-1; 8 positions match TRBD2. With 5 bases clipped from V and 0 bases from J, the junction kept 3 bases outside the gene matches. The length of the CDR3 is 15 residues. Looked up from germline, CDR1 is MNHNY and CDR2 is SVGAGI (reference sequence). This CDR3 is CASSPSGSSYNEQFF. Here the CDR3 DNA reads TGTGCCAGCAGTCCAAGCGGGAGCTCCTACAATGAGCAGTTCTTC.

This clone was recorded a few times. The V call is TRBV13, the J call TRBJ2-1; weak D call: TRBD2 (6 bases). Germline V gene lookup returns CDR1 PRHDT and CDR2 FYEKMQ (reference sequence). The CDR3 extends over 12 amino acids. V gave up 3 bases and J gave up 8 bases, with 8 bases separating them. CDR3 amino acids: CASSFWEDEQFF. The DNA for the CDR3 is TGTGCCAGCAGCTTTTGGGAGGATGAGCAGTTCTTC.

DNA of the CDR3: TGTGCCAGCAGTAGCAGGGGGCGTGACTATGGCTACACCTTC. As protein: CASSSRGRDYGYTF. The chain has TRBV6-1 and TRBJ1-2, with TRBD1 identical over 8 bases. CDR1 and CDR2 from the germline V gene are MNHNS and SASEGT. V was pared by 5 bases and J by 3 bases, with 5 bases of the junction left unmatched. The CDR3 runs 14 residues.

The V gene is TRBV28, the J gene TRBJ2-1, with 7 bases lining up with TRBD2. V shed 8 bases, J shed 6 bases, and the junction held 7 bases outside the gene matches. The CDR3 sequence is 13 residues long. The germline V gene has CDR1 MDHEN and CDR2 SYDVKM. The CDR3 loop is CASRDYSINEQFF. The CDR3 bases are TGTGCCAGCCGGGACTACAGTATCAATGAGCAGTTCTTC.

The chain employs TRBV2 and TRBJ1-4; 9 bases are a match to TRBD1. Per the germline V gene, CDR1 is SNHLY and CDR2 is FYNNEI. The CDR3 contains 15 residues. V dropped 5 bases and J dropped 5; count of bases not matched to a gene: 6. The CDR3 DNA is TGTGCCAGCAGTCAGTCCGGGACAGGGAATGAAAAACTGTTTTTT. Encoded protein: CASSQSGTGNEKLFF.

This clone was observed a single time. The chain uses TRBV27 and TRBJ2-1; D is possibly TRBD2 (5 bases). Trimming took 1 base from V and 5 from J, leaving 9 bases between them. CDR1 is MNHEY, CDR2 SMNVEV, per germline (reference sequence). The CDR3 contains 14 residues. CDR3 in amino acids: CASSLLGRDNEQFF. The CDR3 nucleotides are TGTGCCAGCAGTTTATTAGGGCGGGACAATGAGCAGTTCTTC.

This clone has a single count. The V and J genes are TRBV9 and TRBJ2-2; D perhaps matches TRBD1 (6 bases). V was pared by 4 bases and J by 5 bases, with 15 bases between. The CDR3 loop spans 15 amino acids. The germline gives CDR1 SGDLS, CDR2 YYNGEE. This CDR3 is CASSPGQFLTGELFF. The CDR3 DNA sequence: TGTGCCAGCAGCCCCGGACAGTTTCTGACCGGGGAGCTGTTTTTT.

This clone was detected only once. The CDR3 DNA reads TGTGCCAGCAGCGGACAGGGGTGGGTTAATGAAAAACTGTTTTTT. Translating it yields CASSGQGWVNEKLFF. The gene calls are TRBV7-9 and TRBJ1-4, with 9 bases fitting TRBD1. Looked up from germline, CDR1 is SEHNR and CDR2 is FQNEAQ (reference sequence). V lost 5 bases to trimming and J lost 4 bases; unmatched junction nucleotides: 5. The CDR3 has 15 residues.

About this clone: The junction differs from germline at one of its ends, possibly a read error. The V and J genes are TRBV5-1 and TRBJ2-1, with D possibly matching TRBD2 (5 bases). CDR1 SGHRS and CDR2 YFSETQ come from the germline V gene. There are 11 residues in the CDR3. CDR3 region: CASSLVEDWIF. The CDR3 bases are TGCGCCAGCAGCTTGGTGGAGGATTGGATCTTC.

The chain joins TRBV28 to TRBJ1-1, with D tentatively TRBD1 (6 bases). Germline V CDR1 and CDR2: MDHEN, SYDVKM. The CDR3 is 14 amino acids. Trimming took 5 bases from V and 9 from J, leaving 19 bases between them. The CDR3 here is CASSPALGTSKAFF. The CDR3 nucleotides read TGTGCCAGCAGTCCCGCCTTAGGGACAAGCAAAGCTTTCTTT.

CDR3 loop: CASSFEVTDTQYF. The CDR3 DNA reads as TGTGCCAGCAGCTTCGAGGTCACAGATACGCAGTATTTT. The chain has TRBV7-3 and TRBJ2-3; D remains unclear. Germline V lookup: CDR1 SGHTA, CDR2 FQGTGA. The V end lost 3 bases, the J end lost 2 bases, and 6 bases lay between the germline ends. CDR3 length: 13 residues.

The chain is built from TRBV27 and TRBJ2-7; D perhaps matches TRBD2 (7 bases). V was trimmed by 5 bases and J by 2 bases, leaving 19 bases between them. Germline CDR1 and CDR2: MNHEY and SMNVEV (reference sequence). The CDR3 contains 16 residues. The CDR3 DNA sequence: TGTGCCAGCAGTCCAGAGGGGGGGCCACTAACCTACGAGCAGTACTTC. It encodes CASSPEGGPLTYEQYF.

The gene calls are TRBV4-1 and TRBJ1-1, with D perhaps matching TRBD1 (5 bases). V was shortened by 3 bases and J by 6 bases, with 14 bases between the two germline ends. The CDR3 runs 14 residues. CDR1 is MGHRA and CDR2 is YSYEKL in the germline V gene. The CDR3 coding sequence is TGCGCCAGCAGCCAGGCAGGGTCGTTGGCTGAAGCTTTCTTT. Its translation is CASSQAGSLAEAFF.

The chain combines TRBV27 with TRBJ2-2; TRBD1 matches 8 bases. The length of the CDR3 is 16 residues. From germline, CDR1 is MNHEY and CDR2 SMNVEV (reference sequence). Trimming cost V 5 bases and J 7 bases; bases outside gene matches: 12. The CDR3 spells CASSLNQGAQGGELFF. The CDR3 bases are TGTGCCAGCAGTCTCAATCAGGGGGCGCAGGGCGGGGAGCTGTTTTTT.

The J gene is TRBJ2-7, the V gene TRBV2; TRBD2 matches 7 bases. The CDR3 spans 13 residues. The V gene end was trimmed by 4 bases and the J gene end by 3 bases; junction bases not matched to a gene: 3. Germline V CDR1 and CDR2: SNHLY, FYNNEI. DNA for the CDR3: TGTGCCAGCAGTGTGGGGGGGATCTACGAGCAGTACTTC. Amino acids: CASSVGGIYEQYF.

The chain has TRBV19 and TRBJ2-2; D ambiguous. The CDR3 totals 14 residues. The germline gives CDR1 LNHDA, CDR2 SQIVND (reference sequence). Trimming took off 0 bases at V and 6 bases at J, with 8 bases between the two ends. The CDR3 coding sequence is TGTGCCAGTAGTATAGATCCACGGGCCGGGGAGCTGTTTTTT. The encoded protein is CASSIDPRAGELFF.

This clone was counted only a few times. This chain links TRBV5-1 with TRBJ1-1; 8 nucleotides line up with TRBD1. V lost 4 bases to trimming and J lost 3 bases; unmatched junction nucleotides: 5. CDR1 is SGHRS, CDR2 YFSETQ, per germline. This CDR3 comprises 14 residues. DNA for the CDR3: TGCGCCAGCAGCATAGGACAGGGAGACACTGAAGCTTTCTTT. It encodes CASSIGQGDTEAFF. Full variable domain (rest looked up from reference TRBV5-1 and TRBJ1-1): KAGVTQTPRYLIKTRGQQVTLSCSPISGHRSVSWYQQTPGQGLQFLFEYFSETQRNKGNFPGRFSGRQFSNSRSEMNVSTLELGDSALYLCASSIGQGDTEAFFGQGTRLTVV.

The rearrangement uses TRBV27 and TRBJ2-3, with D perhaps matching TRBD2 (6 bases). The germline V gene encodes CDR1 MNHEY and CDR2 SMNVEV (reference sequence). There are 16 residues in the CDR3. Trimming removed 2 bases at V and 2 bases at J, with 14 bases between. The CDR3 loop reads CASSLVAEEVTDTQYF. CDR3 nucleotides: TGTGCCAGCAGTTTAGTAGCGGAGGAGGTCACAGATACGCAGTATTTT.

The CDR3 region has the DNA TGTGCCAGCTCTCACAAATTGACAGGGGGCAATCAGCCCCAGCATTTT. Translated: CASSHKLTGGNQPQHF. V usage is TRBV27 and J usage is TRBJ1-5, with 8 nucleotides matching TRBD1. CDR3 size: 16 residues. Trimming cost V 8 bases and J 2 bases; bases outside gene matches: 11. Germline lookup yields CDR1 MNHEY and CDR2 SMNVEV (reference sequence).

V gene TRBV28 combines with J gene TRBJ2-7, with no clear D. V lost 3 bases and J 0 bases, leaving 6 bases between the germline ends. Per germline, CDR1 MDHEN and CDR2 SYDVKM. This CDR3 has 13 amino acids. This CDR3 is CASSFGHSYEQYF. In DNA, the CDR3 is TGTGCCAGCAGTTTTGGGCACTCCTACGAGCAGTACTTC.